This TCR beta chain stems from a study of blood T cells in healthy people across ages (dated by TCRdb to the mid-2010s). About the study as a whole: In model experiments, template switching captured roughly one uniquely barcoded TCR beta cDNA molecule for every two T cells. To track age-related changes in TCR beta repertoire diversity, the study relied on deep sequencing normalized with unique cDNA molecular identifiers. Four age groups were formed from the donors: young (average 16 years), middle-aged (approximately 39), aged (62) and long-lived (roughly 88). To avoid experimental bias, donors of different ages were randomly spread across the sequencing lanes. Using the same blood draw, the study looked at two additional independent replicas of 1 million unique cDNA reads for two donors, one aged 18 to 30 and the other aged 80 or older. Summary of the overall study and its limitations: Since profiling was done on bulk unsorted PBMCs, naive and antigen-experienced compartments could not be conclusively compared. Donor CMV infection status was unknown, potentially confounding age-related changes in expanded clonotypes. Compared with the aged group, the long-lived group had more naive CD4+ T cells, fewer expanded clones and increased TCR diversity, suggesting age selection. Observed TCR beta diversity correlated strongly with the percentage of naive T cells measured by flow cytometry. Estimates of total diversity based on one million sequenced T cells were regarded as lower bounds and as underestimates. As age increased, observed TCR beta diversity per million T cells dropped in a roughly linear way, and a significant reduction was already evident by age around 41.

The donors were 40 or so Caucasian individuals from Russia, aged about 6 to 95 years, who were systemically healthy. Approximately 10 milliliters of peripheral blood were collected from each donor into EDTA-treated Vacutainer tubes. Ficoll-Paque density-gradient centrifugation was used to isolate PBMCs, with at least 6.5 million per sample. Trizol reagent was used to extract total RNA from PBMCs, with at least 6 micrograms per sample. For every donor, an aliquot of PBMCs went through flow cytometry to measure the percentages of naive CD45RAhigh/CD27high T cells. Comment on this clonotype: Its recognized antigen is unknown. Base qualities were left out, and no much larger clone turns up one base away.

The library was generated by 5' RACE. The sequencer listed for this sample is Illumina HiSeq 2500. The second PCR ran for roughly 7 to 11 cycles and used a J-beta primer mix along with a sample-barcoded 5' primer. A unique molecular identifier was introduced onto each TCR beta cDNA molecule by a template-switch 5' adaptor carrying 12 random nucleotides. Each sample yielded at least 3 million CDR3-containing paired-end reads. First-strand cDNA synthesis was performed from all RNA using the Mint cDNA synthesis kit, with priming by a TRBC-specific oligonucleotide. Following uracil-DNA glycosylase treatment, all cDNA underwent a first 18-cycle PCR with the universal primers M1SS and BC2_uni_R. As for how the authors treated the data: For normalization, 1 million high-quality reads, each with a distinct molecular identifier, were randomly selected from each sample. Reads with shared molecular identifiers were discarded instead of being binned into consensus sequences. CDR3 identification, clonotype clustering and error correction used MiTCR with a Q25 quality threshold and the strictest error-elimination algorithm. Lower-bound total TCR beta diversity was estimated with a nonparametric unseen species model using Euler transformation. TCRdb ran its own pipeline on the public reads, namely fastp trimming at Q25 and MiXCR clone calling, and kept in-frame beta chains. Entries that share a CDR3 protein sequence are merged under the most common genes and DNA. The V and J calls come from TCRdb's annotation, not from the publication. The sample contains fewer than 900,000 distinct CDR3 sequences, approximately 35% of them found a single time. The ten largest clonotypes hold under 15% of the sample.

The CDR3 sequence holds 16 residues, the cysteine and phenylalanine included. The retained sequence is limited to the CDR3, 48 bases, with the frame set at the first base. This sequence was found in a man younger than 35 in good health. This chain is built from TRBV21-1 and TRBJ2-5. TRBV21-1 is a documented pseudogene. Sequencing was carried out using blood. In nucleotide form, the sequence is TGTGCCAGCAGCAAAGCGACAGTTTGGGGTCAAGAGACCCAGTACTTC. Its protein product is CASSKATVWGQETQYF.